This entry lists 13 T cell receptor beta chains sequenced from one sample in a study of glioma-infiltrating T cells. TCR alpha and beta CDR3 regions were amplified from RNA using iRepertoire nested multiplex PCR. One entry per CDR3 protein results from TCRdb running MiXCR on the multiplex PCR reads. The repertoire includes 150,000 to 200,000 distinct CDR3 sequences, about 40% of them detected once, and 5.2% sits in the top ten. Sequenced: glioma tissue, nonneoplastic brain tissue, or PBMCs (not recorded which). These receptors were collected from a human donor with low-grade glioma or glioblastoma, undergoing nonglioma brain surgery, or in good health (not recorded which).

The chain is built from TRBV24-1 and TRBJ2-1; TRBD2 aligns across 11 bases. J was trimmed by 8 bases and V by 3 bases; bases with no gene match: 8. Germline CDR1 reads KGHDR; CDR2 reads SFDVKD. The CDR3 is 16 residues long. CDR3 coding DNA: TGTGCCACCAGTGATCAATTAGCGGGAGGGGCCTATGAGCAGTTCTTC. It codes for CATSDQLAGGAYEQFF.

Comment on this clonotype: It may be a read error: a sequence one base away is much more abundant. CDR3 sequence: CASSRTLNSPLHF. The CDR3 DNA is TGTGCCAGCAGCCGGACCCTGAATTCACCCCTCCACTTT. The V gene is TRBV6-6, the J gene TRBJ1-6; D remains ambiguous. Germline values: CDR1 MNHNY, CDR2 SVGAGI (reference sequence). The CDR3 covers 13 residues. Trimming took off 6 bases at V and 7 bases at J, with 10 bases between the two ends.

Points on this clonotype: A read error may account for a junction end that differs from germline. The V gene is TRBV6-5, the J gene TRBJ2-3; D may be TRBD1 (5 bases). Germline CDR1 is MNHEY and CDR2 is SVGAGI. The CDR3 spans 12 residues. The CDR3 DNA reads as TGTGCCATCAGTGGTCCAGGGAATACGAAGTATTTT. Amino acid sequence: CAISGPGNTKYF.

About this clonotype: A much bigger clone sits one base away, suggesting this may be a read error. The CDR3 coding sequence is TGTGCCACCAGTTATTTTGGCAATCAGCCCCAGCATTTT. Protein product: CATSYFGNQPQHF. This chain connects TRBV24-1 to TRBJ1-5; D ambiguous. This CDR3 contains 13 residues. Germline CDR1 and CDR2: KGHDR and SFDVKD.

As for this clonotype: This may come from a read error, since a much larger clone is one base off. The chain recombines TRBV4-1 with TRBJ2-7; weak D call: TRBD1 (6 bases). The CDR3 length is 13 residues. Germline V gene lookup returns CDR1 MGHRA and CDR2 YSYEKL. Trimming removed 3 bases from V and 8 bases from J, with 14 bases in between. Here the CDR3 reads CASSQAGESKQYF. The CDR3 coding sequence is TGCGCCAGCAGCCAGGCAGGGGAGAGCAAGCAGTACTTC.

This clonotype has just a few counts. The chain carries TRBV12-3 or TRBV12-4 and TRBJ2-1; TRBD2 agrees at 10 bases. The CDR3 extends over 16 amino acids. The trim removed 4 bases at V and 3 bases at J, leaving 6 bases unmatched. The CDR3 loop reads CASSSLAGALYNEQFF. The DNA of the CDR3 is TGTGCCAGCAGTTCCCTAGCGGGAGCGCTCTACAATGAGCAGTTCTTC.

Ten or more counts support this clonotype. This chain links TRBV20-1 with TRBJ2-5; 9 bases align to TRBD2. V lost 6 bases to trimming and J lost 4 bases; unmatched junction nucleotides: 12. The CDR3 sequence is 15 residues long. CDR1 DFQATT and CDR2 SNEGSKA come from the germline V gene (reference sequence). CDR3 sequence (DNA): TGCAGTGCCGCTAGAGAGCCAGCGGGAGGAGAGACCCAGTACTTC. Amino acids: CSAAREPAGGETQYF.

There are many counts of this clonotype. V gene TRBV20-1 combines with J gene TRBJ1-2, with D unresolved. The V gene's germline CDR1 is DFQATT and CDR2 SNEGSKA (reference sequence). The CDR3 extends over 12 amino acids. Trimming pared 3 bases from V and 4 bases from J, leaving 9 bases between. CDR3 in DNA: TGCAGTGCTAGGGGGTTTGGCTATGGCTACACCTTC. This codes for CSARGFGYGYTF.

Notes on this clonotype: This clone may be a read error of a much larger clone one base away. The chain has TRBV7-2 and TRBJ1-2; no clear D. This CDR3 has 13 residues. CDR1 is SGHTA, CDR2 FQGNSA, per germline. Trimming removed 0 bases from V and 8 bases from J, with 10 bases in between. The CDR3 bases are TGTGCCAGCAGCTTAGCCGACCAAGGGGGCTACACCTTC. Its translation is CASSLADQGGYTF. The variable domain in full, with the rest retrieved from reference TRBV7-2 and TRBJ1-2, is GAGVSQSPSNKVTEKGKDVELRCDPISGHTALYWYRQSLGQGLEFLIYFQGNSAPDKSGLPSDRFSAERTGGSVSTLTIQRTQQEDSAVYLCASSLADQGGYTFGSGTRLTVV.

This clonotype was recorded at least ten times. In nucleotides, the CDR3 is TGCAGTGGTTCGGCCGGACCTACAAGCGCTGGCTACACCTTC. Its translation: CSGSAGPTSAGYTF. The rearrangement links TRBV20-1 to TRBJ1-2; D is unclear. V was cut by 7 bases and J by 7 bases, with 22 bases left in between. The CDR3 runs to 14 residues. CDR1 and CDR2 (germline): DFQATT, SNEGSKA (reference sequence).

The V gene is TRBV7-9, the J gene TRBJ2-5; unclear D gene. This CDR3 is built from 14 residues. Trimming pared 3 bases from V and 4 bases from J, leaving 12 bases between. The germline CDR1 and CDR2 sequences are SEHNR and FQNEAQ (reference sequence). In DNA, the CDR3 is TGTGCCAGCAGCTTCCAGACTCTCCCAGAGACCCAGTACTTC. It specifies CASSFQTLPETQYF.

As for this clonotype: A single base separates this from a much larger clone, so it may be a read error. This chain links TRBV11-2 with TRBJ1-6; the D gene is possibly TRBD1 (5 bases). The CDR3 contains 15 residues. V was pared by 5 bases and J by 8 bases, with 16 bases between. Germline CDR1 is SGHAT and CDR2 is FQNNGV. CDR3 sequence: CASSETGPGYSPLHF. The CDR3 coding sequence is TGTGCCAGCAGCGAAACGGGACCGGGATATTCACCCCTCCACTTT.

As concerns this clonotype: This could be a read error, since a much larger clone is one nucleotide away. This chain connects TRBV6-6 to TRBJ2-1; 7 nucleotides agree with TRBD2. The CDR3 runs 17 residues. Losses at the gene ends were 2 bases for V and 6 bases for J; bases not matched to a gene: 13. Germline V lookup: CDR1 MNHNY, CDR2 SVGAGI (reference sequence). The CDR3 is CASSYGGGASGCNEQFF. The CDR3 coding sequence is TGTGCCAGCAGTTACGGTGGTGGGGCTAGCGGCTGCAATGAGCAGTTCTTC.